Presented here are 32 T cell receptor beta chains from one specimen sequenced in a study of blood T cell repertoires in COVID-19. Assay used: immunoSEQ multiplex PCR; TCRdb lists only in-frame clones, some missing. The data hold 170,000 or so clones, with about 75% observed a single time. Source material: peripheral blood. The receptors derive from a woman between 65 and 79 years old with acute or convalescent COVID-19.

V gene TRBV28 combines with J gene TRBJ1-1; the D gene is possibly TRBD1 (5 bases). Deletions cut 2 bases from V and 1 base from J, with 8 bases between. Germline V gene sequence: CDR1 MDHEN, CDR2 SYDVKM. CDR3 length equals 14 residues. CDR3 nucleotides: TGTGCCAGCAGTTTAAGACAGAGGAACACTGAAGCTTTCTTT. Residues: CASSLRQRNTEAFF. The complete variable domain, with remaining parts taken from reference TRBV28 and TRBJ1-1, reads DVKVTQSSRYLVKRTGEKVFLECVQDMDHENMFWYRQDPGLGLRLIYFSYDVKMKEKGDIPEGYSVSREKKERFSLILESASTNQTSMYLCASSLRQRNTEAFFGQGTRLTVV.

CDR3 DNA: TGTGCCAGCAGCCTAGCGGGTCCGAACACCGGGGAGCTGTTTTTT. Amino acid sequence: CASSLAGPNTGELFF. V gene TRBV5-4 combines with J gene TRBJ2-2, with 8 bases identical to TRBD2. The germline CDR1 and CDR2 sequences are SGHNT and YYREEE (reference sequence). This CDR3 has 15 amino acids. Trimming removed 4 bases from V and 0 bases from J; junction bases left unmatched: 2.

The chain has TRBV7-2 and TRBJ1-1; D ambiguous. Deletions cut 2 bases from V and 4 bases from J, with 8 bases between. CDR3 length: 13 amino acids. Per germline, CDR1 SGHTA and CDR2 FQGNSA. The DNA for the CDR3 is TGTGCCAGCAGCTTAAACGAGGGCACTGAAGCTTTCTTT. As protein: CASSLNEGTEAFF.

V is TRBV7-9 and J is TRBJ1-4; 7 nucleotides agree with TRBD1. From germline, CDR1 is SEHNR and CDR2 FQNEAQ (reference sequence). The CDR3 runs to 19 residues. The J segment lost 8 bases and the V segment lost 0 bases, leaving 18 bases of the junction unmatched. CDR3: CASSLALPTGRGIGEKLFF. CDR3 DNA: TGTGCCAGCAGCTTAGCACTACCGACAGGGCGCGGAATAGGGGAAAAACTGTTTTTT.

V is TRBV7-9 and J is TRBJ2-1; 7 bases are a match to TRBD2. CDR1 is SEHNR and CDR2 is FQNEAQ in the germline V gene (reference sequence). V dropped 5 bases and J dropped 4; count of bases not matched to a gene: 14. CDR3 length: 17 amino acids. In DNA form, the CDR3 reads TGTGCCAGCAGCACCCGACCCGCGGGAGTTGTGTACAATGAGCAGTTCTTC. Residues: CASSTRPAGVVYNEQFF.

The chain couples TRBV7-2 to TRBJ1-3; TRBD1 might be the D (6 bases). There are 16 residues in the CDR3. V lost 5 bases and J lost 4, with 18 bases in between. In germline, CDR1 is SGHTA, CDR2 FQGNSA. In DNA, the CDR3 is TGTGCCAGCAGCCCTCAGGGGCCCCAAGTCGGAAACACCATATATTTT. Its translation is CASSPQGPQVGNTIYF. Full variable domain (outside the CDR3, taken from reference TRBV7-2 and TRBJ1-3): GAGVSQSPSNKVTEKGKDVELRCDPISGHTALYWYRQSLGQGLEFLIYFQGNSAPDKSGLPSDRFSAERTGGSVSTLTIQRTQQEDSAVYLCASSPQGPQVGNTIYFGEGSWLTVV.

This chain connects TRBV18 to TRBJ2-2; tentatively, D is TRBD2 (6 bases). This CDR3 contains 15 residues. CDR1 is KGHSH, CDR2 LQKENI, per germline. V lost 5 bases, J lost 4 bases, and 14 bases lay in between. The CDR3 loop reads CASSGTSSSTGELFF. In DNA, the CDR3 is TGTGCCAGCTCAGGTACTAGCAGTTCCACCGGGGAGCTGTTTTTT.

This rearrangement joins TRBV19 to TRBJ1-4, with D perhaps TRBD1 (5 bases). The CDR3 has 15 residues. Trimming removed 6 bases from V and 7 bases from J, with 18 bases in between. Germline V lookup: CDR1 LNHDA, CDR2 SQIVND (reference sequence). The CDR3 here is CASSPAMWGGEKLFF. In nucleotides, the CDR3 is TGTGCCAGTAGCCCCGCGATGTGGGGGGGTGAAAAACTGTTTTTT.

This chain connects TRBV15 to TRBJ2-1; D call uncertain. V gave up 1 base and J gave up 0 bases, with 7 bases separating them. The CDR3 covers 15 residues. Per the germline V gene, CDR1 is LNHNV and CDR2 is YYDKDF (reference sequence). This chain's CDR3 is CATSRGSSSYNEQFF. CDR3 nucleotides: TGTGCCACCAGCAGAGGGTCGAGCTCCTACAATGAGCAGTTCTTC.

This chain uses TRBV5-1 with TRBJ2-6, with 9 bases that match TRBD1. CDR3 length equals 18 residues. V gave up 2 bases and J gave up 0 bases; unmatched junction bases: 6. Germline CDR1 reads SGHRS; CDR2 reads YFSETQ. The CDR3 protein is CASSFGTGTLSGANVLTF. The CDR3 DNA is TGCGCCAGCAGCTTCGGGACAGGGACTCTCTCTGGGGCCAACGTCCTGACTTTC.

This chain links TRBV27 with TRBJ2-2; D remains ambiguous. This CDR3 is built from 13 residues. CDR1 and CDR2 from the germline V gene are MNHEY and SMNVEV (reference sequence). Trimming left V 8 bases short and J 1 base short, with 8 bases between. Written as DNA, the CDR3 is TGTGCCAGCGGCGGTAGGAACACCGGGGAGCTGTTTTTT. Encoded protein: CASGGRNTGELFF.

The V call is TRBV10-3, the J call TRBJ1-1; a possible D gene is TRBD1 (6 bases). V was shortened by 5 bases and J by 0 bases, with 7 bases between the two germline ends. The CDR3 contains 13 residues. Germline values: CDR1 ENHRY, CDR2 SYGVKD. CDR3 in amino acids: CAISWDMNTEAFF. The CDR3 coding sequence is TGTGCCATCAGTTGGGACATGAACACTGAAGCTTTCTTT.

The rearrangement links TRBV5-4 to TRBJ1-2; TRBD1 is a possible D gene (5 bases). V gave up 4 bases and J gave up 6 bases, with 19 bases separating them. Germline V CDR1 and CDR2: SGHNT, YYREEE (reference sequence). The CDR3 covers 15 residues. CDR3 in DNA: TGTGCCAGCAGCGGGGCCAGGTTAGAAAAGGATGGCTACACCTTC. Protein: CASSGARLEKDGYTF.

This rearrangement joins TRBV18 to TRBJ1-1; D call uncertain. This CDR3 is built from 13 residues. CDR1 KGHSH and CDR2 LQKENI come from the germline V gene. The ends were cut back, 2 bases at V and 8 bases at J, with 12 bases in the middle. In DNA, the CDR3 is TGTGCCAGCTCACCAGAGACAACGGTCGAAGCTTTCTTT. Protein product: CASSPETTVEAFF.

V and J are TRBV20-1 and TRBJ2-7, with unresolved D. V was clipped by 3 bases and J by 2 bases, with 5 bases between them. Germline assignment: CDR1 DFQATT and CDR2 SNEGSKA (reference sequence). The CDR3 is 11 residues long. The CDR3 sequence: CSASYPYEQYF. The CDR3 nucleotides are TGCAGTGCTAGTTATCCCTACGAGCAGTACTTC.

The rearrangement links TRBV7-8 to TRBJ2-5; possible D gene TRBD2, 7 bases. Germline V gene data show CDR1 as SGHVS and CDR2 as FQNEAQ. The CDR3 length is 16 residues. V lost 4 bases to trimming and J lost 2 bases, with 17 bases between them. CDR3 bases: TGTGCCAGCAGCTCCCGGGGGCTAGCGGAGCAAGAGACCCAGTACTTC. Its protein product is CASSSRGLAEQETQYF.

The rearrangement joins TRBV27 to TRBJ2-1; TRBD1 aligns across 10 bases. Germline-derived CDR1 and CDR2 are MNHEY and SMNVEV (reference sequence). The ends lost 5 bases at V and 3 bases at J; junction bases unmatched: 4. The CDR3 covers 15 residues. This CDR3 is CASSPDRGGYNEQFF. DNA of the CDR3: TGTGCCAGCAGTCCGGACAGGGGGGGCTACAATGAGCAGTTCTTC.

The chain is built from TRBV7-2 and TRBJ2-1, with 12 bases lining up with TRBD2. Losses at the gene ends were 5 bases for V and 7 bases for J; bases not matched to a gene: 12. The CDR3 is made up of 17 amino acids. Germline V gene lookup returns CDR1 SGHTA and CDR2 FQGNSA. The CDR3 region is CASSVYRGLAGSNEQFF. The CDR3 DNA is TGTGCCAGCAGCGTATACCGGGGACTAGCGGGTTCAAATGAGCAGTTCTTC.

The chain has TRBV11-2 and TRBJ2-7, with D possibly being TRBD2 (5 bases). CDR1 SGHAT and CDR2 FQNNGV come from the germline V gene. The CDR3 is 14 amino acids. The V end was cut by 5 bases, the J end by 0 bases, with 11 bases between. CDR3 protein: CASSLRAYSYEQYF. The CDR3 DNA sequence: TGTGCCAGCAGCCTGAGGGCTTACTCCTACGAGCAGTACTTC.

This chain connects TRBV12-3 or TRBV12-4 to TRBJ2-1; tentative D call: TRBD2 (5 bases). V lost 3 bases and J 8 bases, leaving 8 bases between the germline ends. This CDR3 has 12 residues. In DNA form, the CDR3 reads TGTGCCAGCAGTTTTACCGGGGATGAGCAGTTCTTC. As protein: CASSFTGDEQFF.

This chain uses TRBV9 with TRBJ2-7; 8 bases fit TRBD2. The CDR3 length is 14 residues. Trimming removed 2 bases from V and 3 bases from J; junction bases left unmatched: 4. CDR1 and CDR2 (germline): SGDLS, YYNGEE. The CDR3 loop reads CASSVGGDGYEQYF. CDR3 bases: TGTGCCAGCAGCGTCGGGGGGGACGGCTACGAGCAGTACTTC.

The genes are TRBV7-2 and TRBJ2-2; 8 bases align to TRBD1. J gave up 2 bases and V 1 base, and 3 bases lay outside the gene matches. The CDR3 has 16 amino acids. Germline-derived CDR1 and CDR2 are SGHTA and FQGNSA. CDR3 sequence reads: CASSLGTGINTGELFF. The CDR3 DNA reads as TGTGCCAGCAGCTTAGGGACAGGGATCAACACCGGGGAGCTGTTTTTT.

This sequence joins TRBV6-6 and TRBJ2-1; TRBD2 agrees at 7 bases. Germline CDR1 is MNHNY and CDR2 is SVGAGI (reference sequence). The V segment lost 5 bases and the J segment 9 bases; nucleotides outside the gene matches: 10. The CDR3 loop spans 14 amino acids. The CDR3 DNA sequence: TGTGCCAGCAGTGGGGGGGAGGGCCCGAGTGAGCAGTTCTTC. It specifies CASSGGEGPSEQFF.

The chain combines TRBV6-6 with TRBJ2-7; 7 bases map to TRBD1. Trimming took 5 bases from V and 1 from J; bases not matched to a gene: 5. CDR3 length: 14 residues. Germline values: CDR1 MNHNY, CDR2 SVGAGI (reference sequence). CDR3 amino acids: CASSTDRRSYEQYF. The CDR3 DNA follows: TGTGCCAGCAGTACGGACAGGAGGTCCTACGAGCAGTACTTC.

The chain couples TRBV5-1 to TRBJ2-3, with TRBD2 identical over 12 bases. The CDR3 sequence is 17 residues long. From germline, CDR1 is SGHRS and CDR2 YFSETQ. Trimming cost V 4 bases and J 6 bases; bases outside gene matches: 12. The chain's CDR3 is CASSPSRTSGVRDTQYF. CDR3 in DNA: TGCGCCAGCAGCCCATCCAGGACTAGCGGGGTCCGGGATACGCAGTATTTT.

V usage is TRBV5-4 and J usage is TRBJ2-4; TRBD1 matches at 9 bases. The CDR3 sequence is 18 residues long. Germline V gives CDR1 SGHNT, CDR2 YYREEE (reference sequence). The J segment lost 0 bases and the V segment lost 4 bases, leaving 11 bases of the junction unmatched. The CDR3 DNA follows: TGTGCCAGCAGCCAGAGGACAGGGGCGGACCTAGCCAAAAACATTCAGTACTTC. Translation: CASSQRTGADLAKNIQYF.

This chain uses TRBV7-2 with TRBJ1-1; TRBD1 is a possible D gene (6 bases). In germline, CDR1 is SGHTA, CDR2 FQGNSA. The CDR3 is 14 residues long. Trimming cost V 5 bases and J 6 bases, with 16 bases left between them. CDR3 sequence: CASSLNGGRAEAFF. The CDR3 DNA sequence: TGTGCCAGCAGCCTCAACGGGGGGCGCGCTGAAGCTTTCTTT.

This chain links TRBV5-6 with TRBJ2-5; 8 bases line up with TRBD2. The CDR3 runs 15 residues. CDR1 and CDR2 from the germline V gene are SGHDT and YYEEEE. The V segment lost 0 bases and the J segment 5 bases; nucleotides outside the gene matches: 6. In nucleotides, the CDR3 is TGTGCCAGCAGCTTGGTGGGAGCGGGAGCTGAGACCCAGTACTTC. Protein product: CASSLVGAGAETQYF.

The rearrangement joins TRBV9 to TRBJ2-1; the match to TRBD2 covers 8 bases. This CDR3 contains 15 residues. J was trimmed by 5 bases and V by 3 bases; bases with no gene match: 7. Germline V gene lookup returns CDR1 SGDLS and CDR2 YYNGEE. CDR3 protein: CASSASGSGNNEQFF. The CDR3 DNA is TGTGCCAGCAGCGCTAGCGGGTCGGGAAACAATGAGCAGTTCTTC.

This sequence joins TRBV5-1 and TRBJ2-1, with 8 bases aligning to TRBD2. This CDR3 has 16 amino acids. Germline assignment: CDR1 SGHRS and CDR2 YFSETQ. With V trimmed by 2 bases and J by 2 bases, 6 bases remained unmatched. CDR3 bases: TGCGCCAGCAGCTTTAAAGCGGGAGTGACCTACAATGAGCAGTTCTTC. It yields the protein CASSFKAGVTYNEQFF.

The chain uses TRBV7-8 and TRBJ2-1; TRBD2 matches at 10 bases. The CDR3 is made up of 15 amino acids. Germline CDR1 SGHVS, CDR2 FQNEAQ. J lost 4 bases, V lost 0 bases, and 0 bases had no gene match. The DNA of the CDR3 is TGTGCCAGCAGCTTAGCTAGCGGGAGGTACAATGAGCAGTTCTTC. Translation: CASSLASGRYNEQFF. Together with reference TRBV7-8 and TRBJ2-1, the CDR3 gives the full variable domain: GAGVSQSPRYKVAKRGQDVALRCDPISGHVSLFWYQQALGQGPEFLTYFQNEAQLDKSGLPSDRFFAERPEGSVSTLKIQRTQQEDSAVYLCASSLASGRYNEQFFGPGTRLTVL.

The rearrangement links TRBV15 to TRBJ2-3, with D perhaps TRBD1 (5 bases). The CDR3 spans 13 residues. V lost 5 bases, J lost 3 bases, and 9 bases lay in between. CDR1 is LNHNV and CDR2 is YYDKDF in the germline V gene (reference sequence). CDR3 coding DNA: TGTGCCACCAGCTACCGACAGACAGATACGCAGTATTTT. Translation gives CATSYRQTDTQYF.